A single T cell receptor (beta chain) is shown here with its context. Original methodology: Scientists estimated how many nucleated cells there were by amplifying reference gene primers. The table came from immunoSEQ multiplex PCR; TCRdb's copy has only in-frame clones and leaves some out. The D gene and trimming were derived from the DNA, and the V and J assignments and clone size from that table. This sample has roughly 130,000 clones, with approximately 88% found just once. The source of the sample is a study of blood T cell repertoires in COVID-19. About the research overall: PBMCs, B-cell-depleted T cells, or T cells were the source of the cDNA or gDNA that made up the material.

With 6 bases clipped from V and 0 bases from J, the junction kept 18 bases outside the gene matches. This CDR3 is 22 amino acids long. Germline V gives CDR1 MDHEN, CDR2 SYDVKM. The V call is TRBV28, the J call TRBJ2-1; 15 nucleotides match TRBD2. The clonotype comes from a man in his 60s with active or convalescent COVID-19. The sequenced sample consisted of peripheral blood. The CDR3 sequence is CASSQVSAPGTSGRSSYNEQFF. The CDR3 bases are TGTGCCAGCAGCCAGGTCTCAGCGCCCGGGACTAGCGGGAGGAGCTCCTACAATGAGCAGTTCTTC. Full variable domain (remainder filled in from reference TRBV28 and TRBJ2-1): DVKVTQSSRYLVKRTGEKVFLECVQDMDHENMFWYRQDPGLGLRLIYFSYDVKMKEKGDIPEGYSVSREKKERFSLILESASTNQTSMYLCASSQVSAPGTSGRSSYNEQFFGPGTRLTVL.